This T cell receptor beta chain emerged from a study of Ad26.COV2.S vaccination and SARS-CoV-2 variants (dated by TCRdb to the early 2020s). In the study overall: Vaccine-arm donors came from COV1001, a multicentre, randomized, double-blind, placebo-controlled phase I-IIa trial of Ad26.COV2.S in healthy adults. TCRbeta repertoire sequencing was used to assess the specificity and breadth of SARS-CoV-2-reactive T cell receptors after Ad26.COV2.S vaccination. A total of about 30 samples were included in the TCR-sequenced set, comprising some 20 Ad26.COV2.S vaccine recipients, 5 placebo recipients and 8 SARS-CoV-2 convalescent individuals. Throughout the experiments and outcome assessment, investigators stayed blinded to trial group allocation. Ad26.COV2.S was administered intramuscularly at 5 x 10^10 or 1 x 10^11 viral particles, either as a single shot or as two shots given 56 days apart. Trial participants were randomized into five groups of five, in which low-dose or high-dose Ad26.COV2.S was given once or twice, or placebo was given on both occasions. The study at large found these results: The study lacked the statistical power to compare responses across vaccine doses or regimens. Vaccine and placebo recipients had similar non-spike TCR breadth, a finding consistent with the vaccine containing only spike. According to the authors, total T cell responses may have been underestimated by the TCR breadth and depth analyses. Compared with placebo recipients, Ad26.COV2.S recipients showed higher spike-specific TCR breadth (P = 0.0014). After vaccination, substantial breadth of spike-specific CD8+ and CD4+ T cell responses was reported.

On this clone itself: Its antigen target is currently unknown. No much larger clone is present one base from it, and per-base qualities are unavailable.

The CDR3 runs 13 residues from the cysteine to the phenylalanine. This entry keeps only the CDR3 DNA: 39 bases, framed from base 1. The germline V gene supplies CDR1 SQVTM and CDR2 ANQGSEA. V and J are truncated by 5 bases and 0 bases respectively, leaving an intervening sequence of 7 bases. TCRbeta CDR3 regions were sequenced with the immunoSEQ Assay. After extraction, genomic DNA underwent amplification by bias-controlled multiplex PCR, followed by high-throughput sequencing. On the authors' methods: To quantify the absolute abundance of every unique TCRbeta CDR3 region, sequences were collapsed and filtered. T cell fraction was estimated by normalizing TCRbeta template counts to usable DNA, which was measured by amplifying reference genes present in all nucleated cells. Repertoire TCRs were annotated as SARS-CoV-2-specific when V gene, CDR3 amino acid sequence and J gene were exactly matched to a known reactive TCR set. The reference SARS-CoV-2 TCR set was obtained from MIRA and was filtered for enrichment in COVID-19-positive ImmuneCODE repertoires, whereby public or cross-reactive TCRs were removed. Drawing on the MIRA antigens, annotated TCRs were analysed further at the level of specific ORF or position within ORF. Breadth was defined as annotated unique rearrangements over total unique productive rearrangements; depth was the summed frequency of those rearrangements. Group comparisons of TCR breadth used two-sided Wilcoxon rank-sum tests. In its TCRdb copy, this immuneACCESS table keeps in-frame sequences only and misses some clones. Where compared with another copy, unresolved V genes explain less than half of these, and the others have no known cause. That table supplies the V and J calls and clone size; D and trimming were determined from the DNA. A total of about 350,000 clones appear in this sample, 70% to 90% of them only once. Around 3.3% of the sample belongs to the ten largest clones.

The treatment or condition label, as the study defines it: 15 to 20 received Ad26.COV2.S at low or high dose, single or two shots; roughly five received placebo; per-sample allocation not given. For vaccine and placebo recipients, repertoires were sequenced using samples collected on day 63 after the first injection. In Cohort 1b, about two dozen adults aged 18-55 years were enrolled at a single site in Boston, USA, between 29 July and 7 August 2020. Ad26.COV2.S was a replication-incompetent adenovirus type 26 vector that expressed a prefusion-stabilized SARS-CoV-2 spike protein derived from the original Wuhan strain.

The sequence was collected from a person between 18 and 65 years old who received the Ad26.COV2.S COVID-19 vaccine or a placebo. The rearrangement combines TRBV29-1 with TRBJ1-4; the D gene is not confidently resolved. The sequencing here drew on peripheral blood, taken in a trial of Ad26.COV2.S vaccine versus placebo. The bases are TGCAGCGTTCGAGTATCAACTAATGAAAAACTGTTTTTT. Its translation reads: CSVRVSTNEKLFF.